This TCR beta chain derives from a study of glioma-infiltrating T cells after dendritic cell vaccination. This CDR3 spans 15 amino acids. Germline-derived CDR1 and CDR2 are SGHDN and FVKESK. V was clipped by 0 bases and J by 8 bases; unmatched bases: 7. The repertoire was sequenced with immunoSEQ multiplex PCR; TCRdb's copy has only in-frame clones and lacks some. The table includes around 100,000 clones, roughly 80% detected once. The chain is built from TRBV14 and TRBJ1-2, with 9 positions matching TRBD1. The TCR originated in a human donor with glioblastoma. Sequencing was performed on blood, taken before dendritic cell vaccination. DNA of the CDR3: TGTGCCAGCAGCCAAGATGCGATGGGGACAGGGGGCTACACCTTC. This encodes CASSQDAMGTGGYTF.